The 15 T cell receptor beta chains presented below share a single source sample, sequenced in a study of graft-versus-host responses after intestinal transplantation. The assay was immunoSEQ multiplex PCR, and TCRdb's table has in-frame clones only and misses some. The sample holds 35,000 to 40,000 clones; 75% to 90% are singletons and the top ten take about 3.5%. The sample consisted of PBMCs, taken 1,000 to 1,200 days after transplant. These TCRs come from a human patient who received an intestinal transplant, so some T cells may come from the graft donor.

In regard to this clone: Compared with germline, one end of the junction differs, possibly owing to a read error. The chain combines TRBV7-7 with TRBJ2-5, with D perhaps given as TRBD1 or TRBD2 (6 bases each). Germline loops: CDR1 SSHAT, CDR2 FNYEAQ (reference sequence). There are 16 residues in the CDR3. In DNA, the CDR3 is TGTGCTAGCAGCTTAGGGGGGTCGGGGGTTCAAGAGACCCAGTACTTC. Encoded protein: CASSLGGSGVQETQYF.

V and J are TRBV30 and TRBJ1-1; perhaps TRBD1 as D (5 bases). Trimming took off 1 base at V and 10 bases at J, with 16 bases between the two ends. CDR1 is GTSNPN, CDR2 SVGIG, per germline (reference sequence). The CDR3 is 13 residues long. For the CDR3, the DNA is TGTGCCTGGAGTGGGGGGACCGTCGATGCAGCTTTCTTT. It translates to CAWSGGTVDAAFF.

This clone was recorded once. For the CDR3, the DNA is TGTGCCAGCAGCTGGACAGGGAATGAGCAGTTCTTC. This codes for CASSWTGNEQFF. The rearrangement links TRBV11-2 to TRBJ2-1; 8 bases map to TRBD1. Germline values: CDR1 SGHAT, CDR2 FQNNGV. The junction had 0 bases not matched to a gene; V was cut back by 4 bases and J by 7 bases. The CDR3 covers 12 residues.

The J gene is TRBJ2-1, the V gene TRBV14; no clear D. The CDR3 contains 15 residues. Per germline, CDR1 SGHDN and CDR2 FVKESK. V was trimmed by 0 bases and J by 3 bases, leaving 9 bases between them. The CDR3 bases are TGTGCCAGCAGCCAAGATTCCCGGAGCTACAATGAGCAGTTCTTC. Translated: CASSQDSRSYNEQFF.

The chain is built from TRBV2 and TRBJ2-5; D unclear. Looked up from germline, CDR1 is SNHLY and CDR2 is FYNNEI. The ends were cut back, 2 bases at V and 3 bases at J, with 10 bases in the middle. The CDR3 is 14 residues long. The CDR3 here is CASSERERKETQYF. DNA of the CDR3: TGTGCCAGCAGTGAAAGGGAACGGAAAGAGACCCAGTACTTC.

The chain links TRBV28 to TRBJ1-1; D not resolved. Germline CDR1 and CDR2: MDHEN and SYDVKM. Trimming pared 5 bases from V and 4 bases from J, leaving 8 bases between. The CDR3 length is 12 residues. Written as DNA, the CDR3 is TGTGCCAGCAGTCATATGGGCACTGAAGCTTTCTTT. Amino acids: CASSHMGTEAFF.

For the CDR3, the DNA is TGTGCCAGCAGCGGTGGGGTGGACAGGGGACGTGGGGAGCAGTACTTC. It specifies CASSGGVDRGRGEQYF. This chain joins TRBV28 and TRBJ2-7; 9 bases match TRBD1. CDR1 MDHEN and CDR2 SYDVKM come from the germline V gene. The V segment lost 6 bases and the J segment 7 bases; nucleotides outside the gene matches: 16. The CDR3 covers 16 residues.

The chain couples TRBV5-1 to TRBJ2-2; the match to TRBD1 covers 8 bases. Germline lookup yields CDR1 SGHRS and CDR2 YFSETQ. Trimming cost V 1 base and J 1 base; bases outside gene matches: 3. This CDR3 contains 16 residues. The chain's CDR3 is CASSLLGTGNTGELFF. As DNA, the CDR3 is TGCGCCAGCAGCTTGCTCGGGACAGGGAACACCGGGGAGCTGTTTTTT.

The V gene is TRBV29-1, the J gene TRBJ2-5; tentatively, D is TRBD2 (5 bases). The last part of the DNA fits TRBJ2-7 better; the J call may be wrong. Germline V gene lookup returns CDR1 SQVTM and CDR2 ANQGSEA. The CDR3 sequence is 13 residues long. CDR3 in amino acids: CSVELGVIGEQYF. CDR3 in DNA: TGCAGCGTTGAACTGGGAGTAATCGGCGAGCAGTACTTC.

The chain is built from TRBV7-3 and TRBJ1-1; TRBD1 aligns across 7 bases. CDR3 size: 16 residues. J lost 4 bases, V lost 5 bases, and 13 bases had no gene match. The V gene's germline CDR1 is SGHTA and CDR2 FQGTGA. The DNA for the CDR3 is TGTGCCAGCAGCCCAGGGGGGCAGGGGATGGGCACTGAAGCTTTCTTT. The encoded protein is CASSPGGQGMGTEAFF.

The DNA of the CDR3 is TGTGCCAGCAGTCACTACGAGGGGTTCGGCTACGAGCAGTACTTC. Translating gives CASSHYEGFGYEQYF. The gene calls are TRBV6-5 and TRBJ2-7; D is possibly TRBD1 or TRBD2 (5 bases each). CDR1 MNHEY and CDR2 SVGAGI come from the germline V gene. This CDR3 is 15 amino acids long. V lost 5 bases and J lost 3, with 17 bases in between.

The CDR3 reads CASSPRTSGYYNEQFF. The CDR3 nucleotides read TGTGCCAGCAGCCCCCGGACTAGCGGATACTACAATGAGCAGTTCTTC. The J gene is TRBJ2-1, the V gene TRBV7-8; TRBD2 matches 10 bases. This CDR3 contains 16 residues. CDR1 SGHVS and CDR2 FQNEAQ come from the germline V gene. The J segment lost 3 bases and the V segment lost 5 bases, leaving 7 bases of the junction unmatched. Filled out from reference TRBV7-8 and TRBJ2-1, the complete variable domain reads GAGVSQSPRYKVAKRGQDVALRCDPISGHVSLFWYQQALGQGPEFLTYFQNEAQLDKSGLPSDRFFAERPEGSVSTLKIQRTQQEDSAVYLCASSPRTSGYYNEQFFGPGTRLTVL.

V gene TRBV28 combines with J gene TRBJ2-2; the match to TRBD2 covers 13 bases. With V trimmed by 5 bases and J by 2 bases, 5 bases remained unmatched. The CDR3 is 17 amino acids. Germline lookup yields CDR1 MDHEN and CDR2 SYDVKM. The CDR3 protein is CASSPTSGGPNTGELFF. DNA of the CDR3: TGTGCCAGCAGTCCGACTAGCGGGGGGCCTAACACCGGGGAGCTGTTTTTT.

J is TRBJ1-2 and V is TRBV6-5; weak D call: TRBD1 (5 bases). This CDR3 is built from 13 residues. Germline-derived CDR1 and CDR2 are MNHEY and SVGAGI. The V end was cut by 2 bases, the J end by 8 bases, with 12 bases between. CDR3 region: CASSYEGRGGYTF. CDR3 in DNA: TGTGCCAGCAGTTACGAGGGGCGCGGGGGCTACACCTTC.

This clone was counted a single time. Since a much larger clone is just one base distant, this may be a read error. The chain joins TRBV7-9 to TRBJ1-5; 7 bases align to TRBD1. In germline, CDR1 is SEHNR, CDR2 FQNEAQ (reference sequence). V shed 1 base and J 0 bases; nucleotides not matched to a gene: 6. The CDR3 length is 17 residues. CDR3 DNA sequence: TGTGCCAGCAGCTTAGACGAGACAGGGAGTAGCAATCAGCCCCAGCATTTT. Translated, it gives CASSLDETGSSNQPQHF. Using reference TRBV7-9 and TRBJ1-5 for the parts outside the CDR3, the full variable domain is DTGVSQNPRHKITKRGQNVTFRCDPISEHNRLYWYRQTLGQGPEFLTYFQNEAQLEKSRLLSDRFSAERPKGSFSTLEIQRTEQGDSAMYLCASSLDETGSSNQPQHFGDGTRLSIL.